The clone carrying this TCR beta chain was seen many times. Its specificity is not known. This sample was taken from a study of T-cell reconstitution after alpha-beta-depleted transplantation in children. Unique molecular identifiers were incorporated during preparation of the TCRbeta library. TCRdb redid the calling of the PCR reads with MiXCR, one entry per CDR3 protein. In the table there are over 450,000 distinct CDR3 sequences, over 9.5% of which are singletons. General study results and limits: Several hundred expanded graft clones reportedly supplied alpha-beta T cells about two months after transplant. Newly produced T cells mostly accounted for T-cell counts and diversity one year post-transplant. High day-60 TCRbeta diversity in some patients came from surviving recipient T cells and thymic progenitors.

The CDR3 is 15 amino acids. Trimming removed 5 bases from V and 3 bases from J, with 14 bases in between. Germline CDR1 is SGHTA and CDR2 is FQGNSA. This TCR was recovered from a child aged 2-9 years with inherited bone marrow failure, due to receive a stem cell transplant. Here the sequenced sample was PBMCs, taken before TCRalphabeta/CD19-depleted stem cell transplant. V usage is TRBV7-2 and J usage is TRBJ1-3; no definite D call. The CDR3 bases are TGTGCCAGCAGCCCGCAAACCTGGGGTGGAAACACCATATATTTT. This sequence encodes CASSPQTWGGNTIYF. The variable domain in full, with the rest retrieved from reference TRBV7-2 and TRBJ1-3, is GAGVSQSPSNKVTEKGKDVELRCDPISGHTALYWYRQSLGQGLEFLIYFQGNSAPDKSGLPSDRFSAERTGGSVSTLTIQRTQQEDSAVYLCASSPQTWGGNTIYFGEGSWLTVV.